This T cell receptor beta chain appears in the sequencing data of a study of beta chain features in type 1 diabetes. Findings of the study overall: The question left open here concerned HLA type influencing TCRB rearrangement. VDJ junctions in type 1 diabetes patients carried more deletions and fewer insertions. In all four CD4+ subsets, TCRB CDR3 length was significantly, moderately reduced in type 1 diabetes.

V lost 6 bases, J lost 4 bases, and 10 bases stayed unmatched. The V gene's germline CDR1 is MGHRA and CDR2 YSYEKL. This CDR3 is built from 15 residues. The sample holds a few counts of this clone. The antigen is unknown. Only one heparinised blood draw was taken per donor, and its volume averaged about 120 mL. Cells sorted by CD45RO/CCR7/CD25/CD127/CD95/CD27 comprised CD4+ naive, central memory, regulatory and stem cell-like memory cells. Reverse transcription of all isolated RNA meant that expressed TCRB transcripts were sequenced. Assay used: immunoSEQ multiplex PCR; TCRdb lists only in-frame clones, some missing. Among about 700,000 clones listed, around an eighth were seen once.

This clonotype was obtained from a man between 18 and 35 years old with type 1 diabetes. The rearrangement links TRBV4-1 to TRBJ2-7; 9 bases map to TRBD1. Sequenced input: naive CD4+ T cells from blood. Here the CDR3 DNA reads TGCGCCAGCAGTTCGGACAGGGGCGGAGGATACGAGCAGTACTTC. This translates into CASSSDRGGGYEQYF.